This T cell receptor (beta chain) derives from a study of post-analysis software for immune sequencing data (dated by TCRdb to 2014 to 2015). About the full investigation: The recorded disease courses included relapsing-remitting, secondary progressive and progressive-relapsing multiple sclerosis, and some patients had no subtype annotation. Patient repertoires were compared against about twelve previously published healthy control repertoires from donors aged roughly 6 to 26 years. A subset of samples was prepared in parallel using single-end sample barcoding, then pooled and co-amplified after Illumina adapter ligation.

The protocol used for the library was PCR. The listed sequencing device is Illumina HiSeq 2500. To reduce PCR and sequencing biases, unique molecular identifiers were built into the TCR beta cDNA libraries. Roughly 500,000 cDNA molecules were obtained for every 1 to 10 million input T cells, so each molecule roughly corresponded to one T cell. The patient libraries were prepared and sequenced using the same protocol as the earlier healthy control dataset. Within a given batch, samples were prepared together, multiplexed and sequenced on the same HiSeq lane. The authors processed their data as follows. Raw barcoded reads were processed with MIGEC, discarding single-read molecular identifier groups before consensus assembly and CDR3 extraction. Clonotype tables were post-analysed with VDJtools, and diversity was normalized by down-sampling all datasets to the smallest sample size. Repertoire overlap clustering matched CDR3 amino acid but not nucleotide sequences to correct batch-related cross-sample contamination. TCRdb passed the public sequencing reads through fastp at Q25 and MiXCR, retaining productive beta sequences. Every distinct CDR3 protein forms one entry, paired with its most common genes and DNA. TCRdb's processing, not the authors' own work, is the source of the V and J calls. Within this sample are 650,000 to 900,000 distinct CDR3 sequences, with about half of them counted one time only. The top ten clonotypes cover roughly 4.9% of the sample.

To demonstrate the VDJtools post-analysis software, TCR beta repertoires were profiled from the peripheral blood of about 13 young patients with multiple sclerosis. The multiple sclerosis patients were children and adolescents between about 6 and 16 years of age. About this clonotype itself: Its binding antigen is unknown. One base away there is no much larger clone; base qualities are not given.

The CDR3 sequence holds 16 residues, the cysteine and phenylalanine included. Only CDR3 DNA is held: 48 bases, read in frame from base 1. The germline V gene (reference sequence) yields MNHEY for CDR1 and SMNVEV for CDR2. Findings and caveats that apply to the study as a whole: Significantly lower normalized Chao1 diversity was found in multiple sclerosis patients than in controls, suggesting substantial peripheral T-cell clonal expansion. Direct clustering with F measure showed strong co-clustering of samples prepared in the same batch, prompting a batch-effect correction. The control group was slightly older than the multiple sclerosis patient group. Roughly 5 TRBV segments, including TRBV5-6, TRBV5-1 and TRBV20-1, were significantly more frequent in patients than controls.

The sample was blood. This clonotype was obtained from a girl under 18 with multiple sclerosis. The chain uses TRBV27 and TRBJ2-5, and TRBD2 matches 7 of the central bases. The DNA end lines up better with TRBJ2-7; the J call may be wrong. The DNA sequence reads TGTGCCAGCAGTTTAAGTGGGGGGAGGGTTTGGGGCGAGCAGTACTTC. It translates to CASSLSGGRVWGEQYF.